This TCR beta chain was obtained from a study of blood T cell repertoires in COVID-19. Study in general: T cells, B-cell-depleted T cells, or PBMCs supplied cDNA or gDNA.

CDR3 size: 16 residues. V lost 7 bases and J lost 0; bases outside the gene matches: 5. The germline V gene has CDR1 LNHDA and CDR2 SQIVND (reference sequence). Original methodology: By means of reference gene primer amplification, nucleated cell counts were estimated. TCRdb's copy holds only in-frame clones and misses some; the assay was immunoSEQ multiplex PCR. The DNA gave D and trimming, while V, J and clone size come from that table. The sample has nearly 80,000 clones, about four fifths seen once; the top ten hold 3.5%. Sequencing was done on a sample of peripheral blood. The TCR comes from a man aged 45-60 years with acute or convalescent COVID-19. This chain joins TRBV19 and TRBJ1-6, with 8 bases identical to TRBD1. In DNA form, the CDR3 reads TGTGCCAGTACCCGACAGGGGAGCTCCTATAATTCACCCCTCCACTTT. Encoded protein: CASTRQGSSYNSPLHF. Together with reference TRBV19 and TRBJ1-6, the CDR3 gives the full variable domain: DGGITQSPKYLFRKEGQNVTLSCEQNLNHDAMYWYRQDPGQGLRLIYYSQIVNDFQKGDIAEGYSVSREKKESFPLTVTSAQKNPTAFYLCASTRQGSSYNSPLHFGNGTRLTVT.